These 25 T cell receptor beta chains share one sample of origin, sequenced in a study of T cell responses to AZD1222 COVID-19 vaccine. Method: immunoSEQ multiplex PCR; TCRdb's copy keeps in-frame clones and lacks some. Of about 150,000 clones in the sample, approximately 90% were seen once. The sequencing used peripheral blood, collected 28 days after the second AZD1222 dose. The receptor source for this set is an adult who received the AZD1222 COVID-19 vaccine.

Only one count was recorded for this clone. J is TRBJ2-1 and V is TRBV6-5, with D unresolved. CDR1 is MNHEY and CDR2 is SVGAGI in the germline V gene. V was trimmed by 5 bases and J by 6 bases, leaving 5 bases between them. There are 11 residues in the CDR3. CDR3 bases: TGTGCCAGCAGTAACGGCAATGAGCAGTTCTTC. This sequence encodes CASSNGNEQFF.

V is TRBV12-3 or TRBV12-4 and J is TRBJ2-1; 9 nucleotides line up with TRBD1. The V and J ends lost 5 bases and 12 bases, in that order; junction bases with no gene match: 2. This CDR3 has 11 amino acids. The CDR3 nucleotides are TGTGCCAGCAGTACAGGGGGCGGGCAGTTCTTC. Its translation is CASSTGGGQFF.

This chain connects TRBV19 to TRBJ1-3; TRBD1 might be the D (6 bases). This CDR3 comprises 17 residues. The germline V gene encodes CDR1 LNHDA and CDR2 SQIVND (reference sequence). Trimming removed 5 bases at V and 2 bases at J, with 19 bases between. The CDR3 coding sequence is TGTGCCAGTAGTCCCAACCGCCCCAGACAGGCTGGAAACACCATATATTTT. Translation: CASSPNRPRQAGNTIYF.

The CDR3 is CASSSRGDTEAFF. The CDR3 region has the DNA TGTGCCAGCAGCTCTAGGGGGGACACTGAAGCTTTCTTT. This rearrangement joins TRBV7-3 to TRBJ1-1; D is possibly TRBD1 (6 bases). The length of the CDR3 is 13 residues. Germline V CDR1 and CDR2: SGHTA, FQGTGA. The V gene lost 4 bases and the J gene lost 3 bases, with 9 bases spanning the gap.

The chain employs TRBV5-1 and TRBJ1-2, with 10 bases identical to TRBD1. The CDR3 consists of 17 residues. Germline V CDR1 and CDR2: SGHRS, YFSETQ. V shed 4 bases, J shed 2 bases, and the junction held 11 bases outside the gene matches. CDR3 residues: CASSAWDRGPSNYGYTF. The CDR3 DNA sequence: TGCGCCAGCAGCGCGTGGGACAGGGGACCTTCCAACTATGGCTACACCTTC.

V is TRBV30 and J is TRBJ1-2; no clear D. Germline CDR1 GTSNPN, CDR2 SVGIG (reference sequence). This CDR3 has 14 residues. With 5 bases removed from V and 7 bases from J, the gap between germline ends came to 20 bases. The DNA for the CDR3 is TGTGCCTGGTCGGAGCCCCGGGATAGCGGTGGCTACACCTTC. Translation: CAWSEPRDSGGYTF.

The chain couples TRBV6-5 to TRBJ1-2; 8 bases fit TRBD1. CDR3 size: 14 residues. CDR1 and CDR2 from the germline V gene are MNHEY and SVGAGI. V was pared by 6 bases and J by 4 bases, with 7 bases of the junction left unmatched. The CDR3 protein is CASRKGGQAYGYTF. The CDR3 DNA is TGTGCCAGCAGAAAAGGGGGACAGGCCTATGGCTACACCTTC.

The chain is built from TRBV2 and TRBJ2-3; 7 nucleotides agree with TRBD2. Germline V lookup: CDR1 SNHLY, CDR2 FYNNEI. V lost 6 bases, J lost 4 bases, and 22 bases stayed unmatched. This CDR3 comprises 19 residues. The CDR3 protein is CASSPEVGRGGRGPDTQYF. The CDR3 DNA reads TGTGCCAGCAGCCCTGAAGTGGGAAGGGGCGGGAGAGGTCCAGATACGCAGTATTTT.

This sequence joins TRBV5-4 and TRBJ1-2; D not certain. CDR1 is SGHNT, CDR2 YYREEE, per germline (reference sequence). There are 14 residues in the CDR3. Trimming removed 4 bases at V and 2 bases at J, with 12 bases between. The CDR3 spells CASSRYDGNYGYTF. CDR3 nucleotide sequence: TGTGCCAGCAGCCGTTACGACGGAAACTATGGCTACACCTTC.

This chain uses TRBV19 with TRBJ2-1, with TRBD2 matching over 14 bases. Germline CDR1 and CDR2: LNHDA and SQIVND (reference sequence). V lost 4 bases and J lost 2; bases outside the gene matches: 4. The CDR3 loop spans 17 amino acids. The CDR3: CASSTSTSGGAYNEQFF. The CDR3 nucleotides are TGTGCCAGTAGTACTTCGACTAGCGGGGGGGCCTACAATGAGCAGTTCTTC.

This CDR3 reads CASSRTSGRAGTQYF. CDR3 bases: TGTGCCAGCAGCCGCACTAGCGGGAGGGCCGGTACGCAGTATTTT. The chain joins TRBV7-3 to TRBJ2-3; 13 nucleotides line up with TRBD2. Germline V gene sequence: CDR1 SGHTA, CDR2 FQGTGA. This CDR3 region has 15 residues. V gave up 5 bases and J gave up 8 bases; unmatched junction bases: 7.

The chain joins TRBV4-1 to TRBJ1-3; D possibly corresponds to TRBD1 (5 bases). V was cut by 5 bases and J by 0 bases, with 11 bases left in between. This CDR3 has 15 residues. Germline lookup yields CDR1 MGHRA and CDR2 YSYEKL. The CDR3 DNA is TGCGCCAGCAGCTCTCCAGGGACCTCTGGAAACACCATATATTTT. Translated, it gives CASSSPGTSGNTIYF.

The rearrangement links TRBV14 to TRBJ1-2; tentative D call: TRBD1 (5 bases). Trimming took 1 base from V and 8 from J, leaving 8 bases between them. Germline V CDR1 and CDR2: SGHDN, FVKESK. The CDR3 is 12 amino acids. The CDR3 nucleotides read TGTGCCAGCAGCCAAGCTGGGGGGGGCTACACCTTC. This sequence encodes CASSQAGGGYTF.

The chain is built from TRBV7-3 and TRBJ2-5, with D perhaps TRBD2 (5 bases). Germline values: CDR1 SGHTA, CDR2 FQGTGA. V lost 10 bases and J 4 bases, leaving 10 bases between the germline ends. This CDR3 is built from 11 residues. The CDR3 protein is CANWTGETQYF. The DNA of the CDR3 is TGTGCCAACTGGACTGGAGAGACCCAGTACTTC.

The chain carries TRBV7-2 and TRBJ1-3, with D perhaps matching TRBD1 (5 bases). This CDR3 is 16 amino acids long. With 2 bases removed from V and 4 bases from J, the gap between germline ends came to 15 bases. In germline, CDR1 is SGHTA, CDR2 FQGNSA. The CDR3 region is CASSLTRGGPGNTIYF. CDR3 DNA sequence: TGTGCCAGCAGCTTAACTAGGGGTGGGCCGGGAAACACCATATATTTT.

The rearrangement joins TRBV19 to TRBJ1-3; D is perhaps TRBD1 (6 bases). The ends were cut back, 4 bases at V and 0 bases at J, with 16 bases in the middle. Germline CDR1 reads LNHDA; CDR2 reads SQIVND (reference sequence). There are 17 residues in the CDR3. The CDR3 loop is CASSTLQGTHSGNTIYF. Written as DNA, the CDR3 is TGTGCCAGTAGTACTCTTCAGGGGACCCACTCTGGAAACACCATATATTTT.

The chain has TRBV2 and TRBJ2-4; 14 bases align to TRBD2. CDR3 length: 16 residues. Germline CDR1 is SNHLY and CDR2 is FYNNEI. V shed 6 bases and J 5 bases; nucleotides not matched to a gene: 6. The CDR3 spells CASRGTTSGGENIQYF. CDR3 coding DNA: TGTGCCAGCAGAGGGACGACTAGCGGGGGGGAAAACATTCAGTACTTC. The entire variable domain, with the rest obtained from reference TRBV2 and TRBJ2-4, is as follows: EPEVTQTPSHQVTQMGQEVILRCVPISNHLYFYWYRQILGQKVEFLVSFYNNEISEKSEIFDDQFSVERPDGSNFTLKIRSTKLEDSAMYFCASRGTTSGGENIQYFGAGTRLSVL.

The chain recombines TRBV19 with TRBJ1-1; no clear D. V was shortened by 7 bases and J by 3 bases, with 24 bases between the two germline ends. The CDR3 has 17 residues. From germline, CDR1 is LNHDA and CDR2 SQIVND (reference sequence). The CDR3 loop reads CASIKPSLRHVYTEAFF. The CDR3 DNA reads TGTGCCAGTATCAAACCCTCCTTGAGACACGTATACACTGAAGCTTTCTTT.

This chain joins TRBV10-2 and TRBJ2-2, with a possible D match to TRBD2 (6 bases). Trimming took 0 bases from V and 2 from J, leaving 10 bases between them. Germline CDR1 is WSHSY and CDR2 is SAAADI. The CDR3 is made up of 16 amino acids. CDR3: CASSESSGSNTGELFF. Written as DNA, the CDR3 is TGCGCCAGCAGTGAGTCTAGCGGCTCAAACACCGGGGAGCTGTTTTTT.

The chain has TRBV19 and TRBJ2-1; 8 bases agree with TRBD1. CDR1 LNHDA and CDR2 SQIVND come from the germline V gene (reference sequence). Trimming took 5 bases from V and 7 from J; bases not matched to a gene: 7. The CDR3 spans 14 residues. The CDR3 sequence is CASSLRTGNNEQFF. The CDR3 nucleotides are TGTGCCAGTAGTCTACGGACAGGGAATAATGAGCAGTTCTTC. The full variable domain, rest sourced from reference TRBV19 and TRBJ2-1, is DGGITQSPKYLFRKEGQNVTLSCEQNLNHDAMYWYRQDPGQGLRLIYYSQIVNDFQKGDIAEGYSVSREKKESFPLTVTSAQKNPTAFYLCASSLRTGNNEQFFGPGTRLTVL.

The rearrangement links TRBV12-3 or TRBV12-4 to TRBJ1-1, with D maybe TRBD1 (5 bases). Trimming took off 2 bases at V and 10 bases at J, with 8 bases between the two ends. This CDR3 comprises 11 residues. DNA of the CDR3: TGTGCCAGCAGTTTAAGGGGTGCAGCTTTCTTT. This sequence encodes CASSLRGAAFF.

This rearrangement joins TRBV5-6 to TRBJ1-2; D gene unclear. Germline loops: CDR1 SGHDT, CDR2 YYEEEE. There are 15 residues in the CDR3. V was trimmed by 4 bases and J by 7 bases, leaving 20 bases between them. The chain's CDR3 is CASSPIFSPAGGYTF. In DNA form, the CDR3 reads TGTGCCAGCAGCCCGATCTTTTCACCCGCGGGTGGCTACACCTTC.

CDR3 bases: TGTGCCAGCAGCCAAGATCTAGGACAGGGGAACTATGGCTACACCTTC. Encoded protein: CASSQDLGQGNYGYTF. The V gene is TRBV14, the J gene TRBJ1-2; 9 bases are a match to TRBD1. The germline V gene has CDR1 SGHDN and CDR2 FVKESK. The CDR3 totals 16 residues. With V trimmed by 0 bases and J by 2 bases, 4 bases remained unmatched.

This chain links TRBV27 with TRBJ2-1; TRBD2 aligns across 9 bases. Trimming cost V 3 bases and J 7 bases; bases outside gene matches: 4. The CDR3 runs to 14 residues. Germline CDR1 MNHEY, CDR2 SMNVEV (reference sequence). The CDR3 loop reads CASSFPSGKNEQFF. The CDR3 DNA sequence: TGTGCCAGCAGTTTCCCTAGCGGGAAGAATGAGCAGTTCTTC.

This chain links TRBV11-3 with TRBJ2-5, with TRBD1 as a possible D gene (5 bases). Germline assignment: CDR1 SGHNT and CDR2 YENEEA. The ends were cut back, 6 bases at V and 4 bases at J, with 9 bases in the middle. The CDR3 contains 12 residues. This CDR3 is CASRGRVETQYF. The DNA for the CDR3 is TGTGCCAGCAGGGGGCGTGTAGAGACCCAGTACTTC.